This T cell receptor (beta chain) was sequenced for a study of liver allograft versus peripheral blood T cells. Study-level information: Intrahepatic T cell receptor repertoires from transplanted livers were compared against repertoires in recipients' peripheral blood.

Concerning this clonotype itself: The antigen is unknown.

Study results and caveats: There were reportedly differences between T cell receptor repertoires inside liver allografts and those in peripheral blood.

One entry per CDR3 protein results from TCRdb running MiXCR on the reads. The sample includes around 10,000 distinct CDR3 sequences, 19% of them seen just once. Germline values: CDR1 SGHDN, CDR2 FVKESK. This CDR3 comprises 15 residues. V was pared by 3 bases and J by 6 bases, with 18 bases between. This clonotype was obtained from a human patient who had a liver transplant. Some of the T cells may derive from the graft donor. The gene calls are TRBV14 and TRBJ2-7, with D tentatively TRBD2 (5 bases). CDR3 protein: CASSQTSGYLGEQYF. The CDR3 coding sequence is TGTGCCAGCAGCCAGACGAGCGGATACCTTGGCGAGCAGTACTTC. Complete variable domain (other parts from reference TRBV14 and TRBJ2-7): EAGVTQFPSHSVIEKGQTVTLRCDPISGHDNLYWYRRVMGKEIKFLLHFVKESKQDESGMPNNRFLAERTGGTYSTLKVQPAELEDSGVYFCASSQTSGYLGEQYFGPGTRLTVT.